Given below is one T cell receptor beta chain in context. Its antigen remains unknown. In the ViraFEST assay, antigen-specific CD4+ clonotypes were identified by expansion after peptide-pool stimulation. Following culture for about ten days, CD4+ T cells were isolated. According to the study, vaccine recipients showed no prior SARS-CoV-2 infection and negative nucleocapsid antibodies. Data came from immunoSEQ multiplex PCR; TCRdb stores just in-frame clones and leaves some out. The sample includes more than 40,000 clones, over 60% seen only once; the top ten take around 2.8%. This sample is part of a study of vaccination effects on CD4 cells after COVID-19. The CDR3 sequence is 15 residues long. V lost 6 bases and J lost 6; bases outside the gene matches: 9. From germline, CDR1 is MNHEY and CDR2 SVGAGI.

The V gene is TRBV6-5, the J gene TRBJ2-5; 11 nucleotides match TRBD2. Specimen: CD4+ T cells from PBMCs cultured with HCoV-NL63 spike peptides, collected before COVID-19 vaccination. The sequence was obtained from a human donor who received a COVID-19 vaccine. The CDR3 protein is CASRAGTSGEQTQYF. CDR3 nucleotides: TGTGCCAGCAGGGCCGGGACTAGCGGAGAGCAGACCCAGTACTTC.